Given below is one TCR beta chain in context. The antigen remains unidentified. Libraries were prepared by immunoSEQ multiplex PCR; TCRdb keeps only in-frame clonotypes and omits some of them. Of around 20,000 clones listed, about 92% are singletons. Germline CDR1 reads KGHSH; CDR2 reads LQKENI. The CDR3 sequence is 19 residues long. The V segment lost 5 bases and the J segment 0 bases; nucleotides outside the gene matches: 13. This entry comes from a study of regulatory and conventional T cells in RAG deficiency. The study, taken as a whole, reports: RAG-deficient patients showed markedly lower Shannon entropy and higher Simpson indices than control T-cell subsets.

Genomic DNA came from blood conventional CD4+ T cells gated CD25-low CD127-high. Another study also made use of these data, one on regulatory T cells. That source reports: Amplification used 52 TRBV primers and 13 TRBJ primers.

This chain uses TRBV18 with TRBJ2-6; 7 positions match TRBD1. The TCR was taken from a human donor in good health. Source material: CD4+ T cells sorted from blood. CDR3 amino acids: CASSSSGQAFDSGANVLTF. DNA for the CDR3: TGTGCCAGCTCATCGTCCGGACAGGCCTTCGACTCTGGGGCCAACGTCCTGACTTTC. Full variable domain (remainder filled in from reference TRBV18 and TRBJ2-6): NAGVMQNPRHLVRRRGQEARLRCSPMKGHSHVYWYRQLPEEGLKFMVYLQKENIIDESGMPKERFSAEFPKEGPSILRIQQVVRGDSAAYFCASSSSGQAFDSGANVLTFGAGSRLTVL.